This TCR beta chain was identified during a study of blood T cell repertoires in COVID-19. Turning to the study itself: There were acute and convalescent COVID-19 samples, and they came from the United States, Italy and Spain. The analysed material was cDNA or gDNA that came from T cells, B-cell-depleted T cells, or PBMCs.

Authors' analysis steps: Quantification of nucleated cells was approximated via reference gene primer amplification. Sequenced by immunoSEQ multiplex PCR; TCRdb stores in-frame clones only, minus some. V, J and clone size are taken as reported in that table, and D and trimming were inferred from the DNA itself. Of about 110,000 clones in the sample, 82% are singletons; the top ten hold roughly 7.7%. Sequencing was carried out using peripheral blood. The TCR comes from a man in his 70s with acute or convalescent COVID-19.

DNA of the CDR3: TGTGCCTGGAGTGTAGAGGCTGAAGCTTTCTTT. This gives the protein CAWSVEAEAFF. This chain links TRBV30 with TRBJ1-1; D not resolved. This CDR3 region has 11 residues. Germline V lookup: CDR1 GTSNPN, CDR2 SVGIG (reference sequence). V lost 0 bases, J lost 6 bases, and 5 bases lay in between.